A single sample gave rise to the 2 T cell receptor beta chains below, sequenced in a study of blood T cell repertoires in COVID-19. Sequenced by immunoSEQ multiplex PCR; TCRdb stores in-frame clones only, minus some. There are 500,000 to 600,000 clones in the sample; 85% to 90% occur only once, and less than 9% lies in the top ten. Sequenced: peripheral blood. The receptors here all came from a woman aged 50 to 60 with COVID-19, enrolled during active disease.

V gene TRBV6-5 combines with J gene TRBJ2-7; 8 bases align to TRBD1. The CDR3 is made up of 14 amino acids. The V gene's germline CDR1 is MNHEY and CDR2 SVGAGI. Unmatched junction bases numbered 6, after V lost 6 bases and J lost 2 bases. This chain's CDR3 is CASRRGQVPYEQYF. The CDR3 nucleotides are TGTGCCAGCAGGAGGGGACAGGTTCCCTACGAGCAGTACTTC.

The genes are TRBV27 and TRBJ1-2, with 7 bases identical to TRBD1. Germline CDR1 reads MNHEY; CDR2 reads SMNVEV (reference sequence). V lost 8 bases to trimming and J lost 8 bases; unmatched junction nucleotides: 23. The CDR3 spans 17 residues. This chain's CDR3 is CASAQGGASAGLEGYTF. The CDR3 nucleotides read TGTGCCAGCGCCCAGGGGGGCGCATCTGCTGGCCTCGAGGGCTACACCTTC.